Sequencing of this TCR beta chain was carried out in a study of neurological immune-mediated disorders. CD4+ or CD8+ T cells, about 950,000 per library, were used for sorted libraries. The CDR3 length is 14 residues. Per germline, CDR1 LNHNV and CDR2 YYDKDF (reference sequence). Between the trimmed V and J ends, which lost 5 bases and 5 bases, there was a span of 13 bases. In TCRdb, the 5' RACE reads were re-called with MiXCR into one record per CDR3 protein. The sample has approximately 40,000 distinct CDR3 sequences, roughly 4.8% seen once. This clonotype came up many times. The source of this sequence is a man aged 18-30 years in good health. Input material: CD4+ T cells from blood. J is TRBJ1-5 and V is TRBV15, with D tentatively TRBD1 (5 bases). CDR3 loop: CATSLTAQYQPQHF. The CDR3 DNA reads TGTGCCACCAGCCTGACAGCACAATATCAGCCCCAGCATTTT. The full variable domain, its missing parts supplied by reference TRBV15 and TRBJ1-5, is DAMVIQNPRYQVTQFGKPVTLSCSQTLNHNVMYWYQQKSSQAPKLLFHYYDKDFNNEADTPDNFQSRRPNTSFCFLDIRSPGLGDTAMYLCATSLTAQYQPQHFGDGTRLSIL.